These 14 T cell receptor beta chains share one sample of origin, sequenced in a study of blood T cell repertoires in COVID-19. The protocol was immunoSEQ multiplex PCR, while the TCRdb copy is restricted to in-frame clones and leaves out a portion. This sample has tens of thousands of clones, with roughly 84% found just once. The source material was peripheral blood. The receptors here all came from a man aged 25-40 years with COVID-19, enrolled during active disease.

The chain joins TRBV28 to TRBJ2-1; tentatively, D is TRBD1 (5 bases). Trimming took 5 bases from V and 6 from J, leaving 14 bases between them. The length of the CDR3 is 14 residues. CDR1 MDHEN and CDR2 SYDVKM come from the germline V gene. Written as DNA, the CDR3 is TGTGCCAGCAGTAAGGGCCTAAGGGGCAATGAGCAGTTCTTC. Translated, it gives CASSKGLRGNEQFF.

The chain is built from TRBV6-4 and TRBJ1-1; D perhaps matches TRBD1 (6 bases). The CDR3 length is 13 residues. V shed 3 bases and J shed 1 base, with 6 bases lying between them. Germline V gives CDR1 MRHNA, CDR2 SNTAGT. The CDR3 reads CASSEGANTEAFF. The CDR3 DNA sequence: TGTGCCAGCAGTGAGGGGGCGAACACTGAAGCTTTCTTT.

V is TRBV7-9 and J is TRBJ1-1, with D unresolved. The CDR3 loop spans 14 amino acids. Germline V gene lookup returns CDR1 SEHNR and CDR2 FQNEAQ (reference sequence). V was shortened by 8 bases and J by 0 bases, with 13 bases between the two germline ends. The DNA of the CDR3 is TGTGCCAGCTCGCAAGGGAGGATGAACACTGAAGCTTTCTTT. Its translation is CASSQGRMNTEAFF.

This chain links TRBV28 with TRBJ2-5, with TRBD2 matching over 7 bases. J gave up 4 bases and V 1 base, and 3 bases lay outside the gene matches. CDR3 length equals 14 residues. Per germline, CDR1 MDHEN and CDR2 SYDVKM. The CDR3 loop is CASSLYAGVETQYF. As DNA, the CDR3 is TGTGCCAGCAGTTTATATGCGGGGGTAGAGACCCAGTACTTC.

This clone was recorded only once. This chain joins TRBV3-1 (or the pseudogene TRBV3-2) and TRBJ2-7, with D perhaps TRBD1 (5 bases). Germline V gene lookup returns CDR1 LGHDT and CDR2 YNNKEL (reference sequence). There are 12 residues in the CDR3. Trimming pared 4 bases from V and 1 base from J, leaving 5 bases between. CDR3 loop: CASSPGSYEQYF. In DNA form, the CDR3 reads TGTGCCAGCAGCCCAGGGTCCTACGAGCAGTACTTC.

This clone has just a few counts. The DNA of the CDR3 is TGTGCCAGCAGCTTGTCGACAGGGAACTCCTACGAGCAGTACTTC. It is translated as CASSLSTGNSYEQYF. The gene calls are TRBV7-2 and TRBJ2-7, with TRBD1 matching 7 bases. V lost 3 bases to trimming and J lost 0 bases; unmatched junction nucleotides: 5. Germline V CDR1 and CDR2: SGHTA, FQGNSA. The CDR3 totals 15 residues.

This chain uses TRBV30 with TRBJ2-7; TRBD2 matches 11 bases. Germline V lookup: CDR1 GTSNPN, CDR2 SVGIG (reference sequence). The CDR3 covers 14 residues. Trimming removed 3 bases from V and 2 bases from J; junction bases left unmatched: 3. DNA of the CDR3: TGTGCCTGGAGCGGGACTAGCGGAACCTACGAGCAGTACTTC. Residues: CAWSGTSGTYEQYF.

The chain uses TRBV2 and TRBJ2-5; TRBD2 matches 14 bases. Trimming at V came to 6 bases and at J to 5 bases, leaving 20 bases not matched to a gene. The CDR3 contains 20 residues. The germline V gene encodes CDR1 SNHLY and CDR2 FYNNEI. This CDR3 reads CASSGTGRRTSGRPPETQYF. CDR3 nucleotide sequence: TGTGCCAGCAGCGGGACAGGCCGCAGGACTAGCGGGAGGCCCCCGGAGACCCAGTACTTC. Full variable domain (outside the CDR3, taken from reference TRBV2 and TRBJ2-5): EPEVTQTPSHQVTQMGQEVILRCVPISNHLYFYWYRQILGQKVEFLVSFYNNEISEKSEIFDDQFSVERPDGSNFTLKIRSTKLEDSAMYFCASSGTGRRTSGRPPETQYFGPGTRLLVL.

As concerns this clone: Relative to the germline gene, one junction end is altered; a read error may explain this. This chain connects TRBV14 to TRBJ2-7; D not certain. Germline CDR1 and CDR2: SGHDN and FVKESK. The CDR3 covers 11 residues. The CDR3 region is CASSRASEQYF. The CDR3 DNA sequence: TGTGCCAGTAGCCGGGCCTCCGAGCAGTACTTC.

This clone occurred a few times. The V call is TRBV6-5, the J call TRBJ2-3, with TRBD2 as a possible D gene (5 bases). This CDR3 region has 14 residues. V lost 6 bases and J 4 bases, leaving 14 bases between the germline ends. Germline V gives CDR1 MNHEY, CDR2 SVGAGI. DNA of the CDR3: TGTGCCAGCAGGGCTAGCACGTTCTCAGATACGCAGTATTTT. It yields the protein CASRASTFSDTQYF.

V and J are TRBV7-9 and TRBJ1-1; TRBD1 might be the D (5 bases). There are 11 residues in the CDR3. Germline-derived CDR1 and CDR2 are SEHNR and FQNEAQ (reference sequence). The V and J ends lost 6 bases and 5 bases respectively, with 7 bases between them. CDR3 nucleotide sequence: TGTGCCAGCAGGTCAGGGACTGAAGCTTTCTTT. This gives the protein CASRSGTEAFF.

This chain's CDR3 is CASSHGTSGANEQFF. CDR3 nucleotides: TGTGCCAGCAGCCACGGGACTAGTGGGGCCAATGAGCAGTTCTTC. This sequence joins TRBV28 and TRBJ2-1; 8 nucleotides agree with TRBD2. The V gene's germline CDR1 is MDHEN and CDR2 SYDVKM. This CDR3 spans 15 amino acids. J lost 6 bases, V lost 6 bases, and 10 bases had no gene match.

This clone was found once. The chain uses TRBV27 and TRBJ2-2; 7 bases map to TRBD1. This CDR3 region has 16 residues. CDR1 and CDR2 from the germline V gene are MNHEY and SMNVEV (reference sequence). V was pared by 5 bases and J by 4 bases, with 10 bases of the junction left unmatched. The CDR3 loop is CASSIRGQMLTGELFF. The CDR3, as DNA: TGTGCCAGCAGTATTAGGGGACAGATGCTCACCGGGGAGCTGTTTTTT.

The genes are TRBV28 and TRBJ2-1, with 8 bases identical to TRBD2. The CDR3 totals 17 residues. Germline CDR1 MDHEN, CDR2 SYDVKM. Losses at the gene ends were 7 bases for V and 0 bases for J; bases not matched to a gene: 11. In nucleotides, the CDR3 is TGTGCCAGCACCCCATCTAGCGGGCTAAGCTCCTACAATGAGCAGTTCTTC. Its protein is CASTPSSGLSSYNEQFF.